The sample holds a few counts of the clone carrying this T cell receptor (beta chain). Its antigen is unknown. This specimen belongs to a study of regulatory T cells in long-lasting Graves disease. Whole-study results and caveats: Patients whose Graves' disease persisted exhibited lower TCR diversity than those newly diagnosed. The number of shared public clonotypes was higher in persistent patients (about 2,700) than new patients (more than 850).

Investigators prepared the TCR beta libraries by applying iRepertoire HTBI primers and Arm-PCR of CDR3 regions. Each CDR3 protein is one row after TCRdb ran MiXCR on the multiplex PCR reads. The sample consists of 410,000 or so distinct CDR3 sequences, more than 12% of them appearing once. Noted time point: newly diagnosed GD, antithyroid drugs for less than 3 months. With RNA extracted from PBMCs as input, the TCR library was made. These data also formed part of another study, on T cells in Graves' hyperthyroidism and ophthalmopathy. That report notes: Calling Graves' hyperthyroidism stable meant ophthalmopathy did not progress within 18 months. When the TCR CDR3 underwent first-round RT-PCR, the HTBI primer set was used.

The sequences come from peripheral blood mononuclear cells (PBMCs), collected at new diagnosis, from a patient treated with antithyroid drugs. This receptor was taken from a woman aged 25 to 39 with Graves disease.

DNA for the CDR3: TGTGCCAGTAGTATAGCTGGTCCCTCCTACGAGCAGTACTTC. This codes for CASSIAGPSYEQYF. The J gene is TRBJ2-7, the V gene TRBV19; D remains unclear. Germline V gene sequence: CDR1 LNHDA, CDR2 SQIVND (reference sequence). V was shortened by 1 base and J by 0 bases, with 7 bases between the two germline ends. The CDR3 has 14 amino acids. The whole variable domain, filled in from reference TRBV19 and TRBJ2-7, reads DGGITQSPKYLFRKEGQNVTLSCEQNLNHDAMYWYRQDPGQGLRLIYYSQIVNDFQKGDIAEGYSVSREKKESFPLTVTSAQKNPTAFYLCASSIAGPSYEQYFGPGTRLTVT.